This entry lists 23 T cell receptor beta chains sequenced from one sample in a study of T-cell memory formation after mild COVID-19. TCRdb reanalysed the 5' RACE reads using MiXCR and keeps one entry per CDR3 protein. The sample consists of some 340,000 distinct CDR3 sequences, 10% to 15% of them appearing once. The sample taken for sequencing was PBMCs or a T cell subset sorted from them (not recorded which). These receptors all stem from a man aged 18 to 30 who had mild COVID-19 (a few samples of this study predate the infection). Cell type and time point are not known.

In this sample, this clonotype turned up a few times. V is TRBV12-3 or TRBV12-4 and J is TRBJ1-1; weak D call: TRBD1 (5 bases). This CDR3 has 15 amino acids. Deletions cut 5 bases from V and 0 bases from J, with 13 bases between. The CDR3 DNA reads TGTGCCAGCAGTCCGCAGGGTTCGGTGAACACTGAAGCTTTCTTT. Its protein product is CASSPQGSVNTEAFF.

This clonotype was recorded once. In nucleotides, the CDR3 is TGTGCCAGCAGCCACCGTGCTGGGGACAGCTCTGGAAACACCATATATTTT. Translated: CASSHRAGDSSGNTIYF. The chain couples TRBV4-2 to TRBJ1-3, with 7 bases fitting TRBD1. Germline CDR1 reads LGHNA; CDR2 reads YNFKEQ. J gave up 0 bases and V 3 bases, and 8 bases lay outside the gene matches. The CDR3 loop spans 17 amino acids.

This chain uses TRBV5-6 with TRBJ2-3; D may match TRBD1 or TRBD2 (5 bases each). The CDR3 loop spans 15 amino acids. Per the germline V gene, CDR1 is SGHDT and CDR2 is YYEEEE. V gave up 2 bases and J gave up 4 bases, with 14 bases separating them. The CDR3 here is CASSFDAGASDTQYF. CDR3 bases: TGTGCCAGCAGCTTCGACGCCGGGGCGTCAGATACGCAGTATTTT.

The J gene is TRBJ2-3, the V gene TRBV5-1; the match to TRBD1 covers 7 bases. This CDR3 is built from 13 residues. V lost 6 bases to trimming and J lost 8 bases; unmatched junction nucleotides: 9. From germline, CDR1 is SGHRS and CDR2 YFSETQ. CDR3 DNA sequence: TGCGCCAGCATTGAACCTTCAGGGGGTACGCAGTATTTT. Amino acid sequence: CASIEPSGGTQYF.

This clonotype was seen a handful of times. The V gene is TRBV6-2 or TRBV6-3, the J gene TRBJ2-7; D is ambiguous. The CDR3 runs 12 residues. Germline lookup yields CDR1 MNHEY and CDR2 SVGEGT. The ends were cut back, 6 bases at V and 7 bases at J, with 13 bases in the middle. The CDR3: CASSYRIREQYF. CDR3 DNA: TGTGCCAGCAGCTACCGGATTCGGGAGCAGTACTTC.

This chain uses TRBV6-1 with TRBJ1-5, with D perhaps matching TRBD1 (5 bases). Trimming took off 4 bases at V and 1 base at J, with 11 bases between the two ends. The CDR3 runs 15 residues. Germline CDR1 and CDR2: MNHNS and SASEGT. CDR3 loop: CASSGTKRSNQPQHF. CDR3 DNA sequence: TGTGCCAGCAGTGGGACAAAACGGAGCAATCAGCCCCAGCATTTT.

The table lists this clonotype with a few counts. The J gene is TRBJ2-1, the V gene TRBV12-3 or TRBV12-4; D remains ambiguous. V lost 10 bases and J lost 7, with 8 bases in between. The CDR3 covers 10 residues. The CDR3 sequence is CATNVNEQFF. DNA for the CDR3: TGTGCCACCAACGTGAATGAGCAGTTCTTC.

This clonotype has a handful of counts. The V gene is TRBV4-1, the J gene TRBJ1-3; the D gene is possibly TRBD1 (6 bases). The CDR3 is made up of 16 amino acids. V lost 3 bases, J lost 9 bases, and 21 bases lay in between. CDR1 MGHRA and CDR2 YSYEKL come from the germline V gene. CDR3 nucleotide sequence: TGCGCCAGCAGCCACCCCGGGACACCAGATCGTAGCACCATATATTTT. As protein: CASSHPGTPDRSTIYF.

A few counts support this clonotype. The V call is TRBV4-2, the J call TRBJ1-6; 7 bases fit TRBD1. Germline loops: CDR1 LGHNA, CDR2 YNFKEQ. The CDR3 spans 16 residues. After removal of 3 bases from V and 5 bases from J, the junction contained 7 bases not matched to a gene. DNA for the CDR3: TGTGCCAGCAGCCAGGACAGGACAAAGGATAATTCACCCCTCCACTTT. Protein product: CASSQDRTKDNSPLHF.

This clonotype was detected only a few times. As DNA, the CDR3 is TGTGCCAGCAGCTCCCTTACGGGTCACTGGGATGAGCAGTTCTTC. Its translation: CASSSLTGHWDEQFF. J is TRBJ2-1 and V is TRBV7-9; unclear D gene. V dropped 4 bases and J dropped 8 bases, with 18 bases sitting between them. The germline CDR1 and CDR2 sequences are SEHNR and FQNEAQ (reference sequence). This CDR3 comprises 15 residues.

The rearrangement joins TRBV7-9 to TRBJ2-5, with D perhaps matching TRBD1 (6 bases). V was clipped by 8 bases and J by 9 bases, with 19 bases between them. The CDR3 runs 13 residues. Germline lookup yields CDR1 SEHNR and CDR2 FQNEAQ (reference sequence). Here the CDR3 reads CASLDTGTPAQYF. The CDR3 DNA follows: TGTGCCAGCTTAGATACAGGGACACCGGCCCAGTACTTC.

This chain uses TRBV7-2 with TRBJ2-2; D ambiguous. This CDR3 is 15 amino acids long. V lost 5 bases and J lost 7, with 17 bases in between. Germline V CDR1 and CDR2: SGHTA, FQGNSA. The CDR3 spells CASSHYASLGGELFF. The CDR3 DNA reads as TGTGCCAGCAGCCATTATGCCTCCCTAGGCGGGGAGCTGTTTTTT.

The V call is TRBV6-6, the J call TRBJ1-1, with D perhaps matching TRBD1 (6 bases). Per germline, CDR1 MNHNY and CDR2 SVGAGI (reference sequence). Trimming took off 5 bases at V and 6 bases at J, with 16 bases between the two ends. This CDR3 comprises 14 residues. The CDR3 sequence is CASSRGGSEAEAFF. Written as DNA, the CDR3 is TGTGCCAGCAGTCGAGGGGGATCTGAAGCTGAAGCTTTCTTT.

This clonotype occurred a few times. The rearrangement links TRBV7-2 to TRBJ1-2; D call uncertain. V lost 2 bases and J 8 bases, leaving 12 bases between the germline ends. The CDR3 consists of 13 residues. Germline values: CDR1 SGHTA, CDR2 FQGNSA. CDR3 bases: TGTGCCAGCAGCTTAAGGGCGCGTACCGGCTACACCTTC. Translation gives CASSLRARTGYTF. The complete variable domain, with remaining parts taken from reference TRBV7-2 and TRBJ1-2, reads GAGVSQSPSNKVTEKGKDVELRCDPISGHTALYWYRQSLGQGLEFLIYFQGNSAPDKSGLPSDRFSAERTGGSVSTLTIQRTQQEDSAVYLCASSLRARTGYTFGSGTRLTVV.

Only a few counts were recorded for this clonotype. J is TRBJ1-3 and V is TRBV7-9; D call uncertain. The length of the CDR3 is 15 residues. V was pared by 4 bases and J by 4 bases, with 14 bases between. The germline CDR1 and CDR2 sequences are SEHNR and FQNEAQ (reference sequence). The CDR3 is CASSSPDSAGNTIYF. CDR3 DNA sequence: TGTGCCAGCAGCTCCCCCGACTCGGCGGGAAACACCATATATTTT.

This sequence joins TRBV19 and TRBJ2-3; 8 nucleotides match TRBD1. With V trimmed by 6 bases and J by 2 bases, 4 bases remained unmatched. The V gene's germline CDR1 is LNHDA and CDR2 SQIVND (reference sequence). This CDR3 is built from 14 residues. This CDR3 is CASRHQGATDTQYF. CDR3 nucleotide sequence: TGTGCCAGTAGGCACCAGGGGGCCACAGATACGCAGTATTTT. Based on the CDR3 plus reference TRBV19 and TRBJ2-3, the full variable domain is DGGITQSPKYLFRKEGQNVTLSCEQNLNHDAMYWYRQDPGQGLRLIYYSQIVNDFQKGDIAEGYSVSREKKESFPLTVTSAQKNPTAFYLCASRHQGATDTQYFGPGTRLTVL.

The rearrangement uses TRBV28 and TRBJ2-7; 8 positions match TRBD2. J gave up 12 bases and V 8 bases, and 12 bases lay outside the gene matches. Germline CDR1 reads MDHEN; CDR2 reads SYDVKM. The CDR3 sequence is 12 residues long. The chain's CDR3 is CASAGGGAFWYV. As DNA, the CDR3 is TGTGCCAGCGCCGGGGGGGGGGCCTTTTGGTACGTC.

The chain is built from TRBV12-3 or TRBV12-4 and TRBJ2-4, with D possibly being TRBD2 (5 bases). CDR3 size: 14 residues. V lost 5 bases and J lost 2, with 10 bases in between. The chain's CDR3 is CASSLRLSKNIQYF. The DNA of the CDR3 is TGTGCCAGCAGTCTTCGACTATCCAAAAACATTCAGTACTTC.

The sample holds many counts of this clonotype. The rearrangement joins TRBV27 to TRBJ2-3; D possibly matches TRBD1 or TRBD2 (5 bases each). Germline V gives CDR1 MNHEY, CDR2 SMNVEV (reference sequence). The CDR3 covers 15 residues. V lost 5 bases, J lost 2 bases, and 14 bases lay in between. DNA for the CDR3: TGTGCCAGCAGTCGGGACGGGTTGTCCACAGATACGCAGTATTTT. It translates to CASSRDGLSTDTQYF.

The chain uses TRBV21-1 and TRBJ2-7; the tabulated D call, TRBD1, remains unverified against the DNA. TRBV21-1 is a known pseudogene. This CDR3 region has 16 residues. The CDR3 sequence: CASSSYDRSLISEQYF. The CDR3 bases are TGTGCCAGCAGCTCCTATGACAGGTCTTTGATCAGTGAGCAGTACTTC.

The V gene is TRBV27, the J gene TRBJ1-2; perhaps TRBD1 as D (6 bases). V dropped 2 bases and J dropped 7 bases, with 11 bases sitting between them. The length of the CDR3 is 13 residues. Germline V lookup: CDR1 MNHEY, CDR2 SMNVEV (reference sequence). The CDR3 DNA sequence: TGTGCCAGCAGTTTACAGGGGACGGTTGGCTACACCTTC. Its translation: CASSLQGTVGYTF.

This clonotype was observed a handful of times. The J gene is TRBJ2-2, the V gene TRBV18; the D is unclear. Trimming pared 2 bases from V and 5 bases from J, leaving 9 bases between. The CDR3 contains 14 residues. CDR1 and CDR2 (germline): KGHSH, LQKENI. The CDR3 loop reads CASSPEVETGELFF. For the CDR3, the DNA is TGTGCCAGCTCACCAGAGGTGGAAACCGGGGAGCTGTTTTTT.

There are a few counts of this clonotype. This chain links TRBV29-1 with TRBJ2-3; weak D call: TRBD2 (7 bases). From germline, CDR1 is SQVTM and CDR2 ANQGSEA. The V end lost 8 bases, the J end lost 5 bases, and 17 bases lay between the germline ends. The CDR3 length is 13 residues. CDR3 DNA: TGCAGCTCAAACGGGGGGCTTATAGATACGCAGTATTTT. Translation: CSSNGGLIDTQYF.